A single sample gave rise to the 6 T cell receptor beta chains below, sequenced in a study of T cell repertoires in cytomegalovirus infection. From the reads, TCRdb called clonotypes with MiXCR, one entry per CDR3 protein. The sample has approximately 1,000,000 distinct CDR3 sequences; around a third are singletons. These receptors have no known antigen. The sequencing here drew on cultured CD8+ T cells from PBMCs, taken from culture after CMV antigen stimulation. Receptor source: a human donor in good health (CMV status not recorded). Some clones in this sample may be carry-over from other donors' samples.

This sequence joins TRBV13 and TRBJ2-2, with unresolved D. Germline-derived CDR1 and CDR2 are PRHDT and FYEKMQ (reference sequence). The CDR3 totals 13 residues. V was cut by 4 bases and J by 4 bases, with 7 bases left in between. The CDR3 DNA follows: TGTGCCAGCAGCTATGACACCACCGGGGAGCTGTTTTTT. It yields the protein CASSYDTTGELFF.

This chain uses TRBV6-1 with TRBJ2-7; D remains ambiguous. Trimming shortened V by 3 bases and J by 0 bases, and 9 bases separated the two germline ends. Per the germline V gene, CDR1 is MNHNS and CDR2 is SASEGT. The CDR3 spans 14 residues. The CDR3 protein is CASSDRFLSYEQYF. The CDR3 nucleotides read TGTGCCAGCAGTGACCGGTTTCTCTCCTACGAGCAGTACTTC.

This clonotype has more than one count but fewer than ten. This chain links TRBV5-1 with TRBJ2-1; tentative D call: TRBD2 (6 bases). The V and J ends lost 0 bases and 16 bases respectively, with 14 bases between them. This CDR3 is 12 amino acids long. The germline CDR1 and CDR2 sequences are SGHRS and YFSETQ. The CDR3 sequence is CASSLVGPGDFF. CDR3 sequence (DNA): TGCGCCAGCAGCTTGGTGGGCCCGGGGGATTTCTTC.

The chain uses TRBV7-6 and TRBJ2-1; TRBD1 aligns across 7 bases. Per the germline V gene, CDR1 is SGHVS and CDR2 is FNYEAQ. The CDR3 consists of 14 residues. Trimming took 5 bases from V and 5 from J; bases not matched to a gene: 6. CDR3 region: CASSSRQGDNEQFF. In DNA, the CDR3 is TGTGCCAGCAGCAGTAGACAGGGCGACAATGAGCAGTTCTTC.

This clonotype was counted a few times. The chain couples TRBV7-9 to TRBJ2-7; TRBD1 matches 10 bases. Germline V lookup: CDR1 SEHNR, CDR2 FQNEAQ (reference sequence). The CDR3 totals 12 residues. The V and J ends lost 5 bases and 10 bases, in that order; junction bases with no gene match: 5. CDR3 protein: CASSPGTGVQYV. The CDR3 DNA follows: TGTGCCAGCAGCCCCGGGACAGGGGTCCAGTACGTC.

J is TRBJ2-7 and V is TRBV7-6; TRBD1 might be the D (8 bases). Trimming took off 4 bases at V and 7 bases at J, with 17 bases between the two ends. Germline V gene data show CDR1 as SGHVS and CDR2 as FNYEAQ. The CDR3 is 14 residues long. The CDR3 DNA is TGTGCCAGCAGCTGGGGGGGCAGGGGGCAGGAGCAGTACTTC. Its translation is CASSWGGRGQEQYF.